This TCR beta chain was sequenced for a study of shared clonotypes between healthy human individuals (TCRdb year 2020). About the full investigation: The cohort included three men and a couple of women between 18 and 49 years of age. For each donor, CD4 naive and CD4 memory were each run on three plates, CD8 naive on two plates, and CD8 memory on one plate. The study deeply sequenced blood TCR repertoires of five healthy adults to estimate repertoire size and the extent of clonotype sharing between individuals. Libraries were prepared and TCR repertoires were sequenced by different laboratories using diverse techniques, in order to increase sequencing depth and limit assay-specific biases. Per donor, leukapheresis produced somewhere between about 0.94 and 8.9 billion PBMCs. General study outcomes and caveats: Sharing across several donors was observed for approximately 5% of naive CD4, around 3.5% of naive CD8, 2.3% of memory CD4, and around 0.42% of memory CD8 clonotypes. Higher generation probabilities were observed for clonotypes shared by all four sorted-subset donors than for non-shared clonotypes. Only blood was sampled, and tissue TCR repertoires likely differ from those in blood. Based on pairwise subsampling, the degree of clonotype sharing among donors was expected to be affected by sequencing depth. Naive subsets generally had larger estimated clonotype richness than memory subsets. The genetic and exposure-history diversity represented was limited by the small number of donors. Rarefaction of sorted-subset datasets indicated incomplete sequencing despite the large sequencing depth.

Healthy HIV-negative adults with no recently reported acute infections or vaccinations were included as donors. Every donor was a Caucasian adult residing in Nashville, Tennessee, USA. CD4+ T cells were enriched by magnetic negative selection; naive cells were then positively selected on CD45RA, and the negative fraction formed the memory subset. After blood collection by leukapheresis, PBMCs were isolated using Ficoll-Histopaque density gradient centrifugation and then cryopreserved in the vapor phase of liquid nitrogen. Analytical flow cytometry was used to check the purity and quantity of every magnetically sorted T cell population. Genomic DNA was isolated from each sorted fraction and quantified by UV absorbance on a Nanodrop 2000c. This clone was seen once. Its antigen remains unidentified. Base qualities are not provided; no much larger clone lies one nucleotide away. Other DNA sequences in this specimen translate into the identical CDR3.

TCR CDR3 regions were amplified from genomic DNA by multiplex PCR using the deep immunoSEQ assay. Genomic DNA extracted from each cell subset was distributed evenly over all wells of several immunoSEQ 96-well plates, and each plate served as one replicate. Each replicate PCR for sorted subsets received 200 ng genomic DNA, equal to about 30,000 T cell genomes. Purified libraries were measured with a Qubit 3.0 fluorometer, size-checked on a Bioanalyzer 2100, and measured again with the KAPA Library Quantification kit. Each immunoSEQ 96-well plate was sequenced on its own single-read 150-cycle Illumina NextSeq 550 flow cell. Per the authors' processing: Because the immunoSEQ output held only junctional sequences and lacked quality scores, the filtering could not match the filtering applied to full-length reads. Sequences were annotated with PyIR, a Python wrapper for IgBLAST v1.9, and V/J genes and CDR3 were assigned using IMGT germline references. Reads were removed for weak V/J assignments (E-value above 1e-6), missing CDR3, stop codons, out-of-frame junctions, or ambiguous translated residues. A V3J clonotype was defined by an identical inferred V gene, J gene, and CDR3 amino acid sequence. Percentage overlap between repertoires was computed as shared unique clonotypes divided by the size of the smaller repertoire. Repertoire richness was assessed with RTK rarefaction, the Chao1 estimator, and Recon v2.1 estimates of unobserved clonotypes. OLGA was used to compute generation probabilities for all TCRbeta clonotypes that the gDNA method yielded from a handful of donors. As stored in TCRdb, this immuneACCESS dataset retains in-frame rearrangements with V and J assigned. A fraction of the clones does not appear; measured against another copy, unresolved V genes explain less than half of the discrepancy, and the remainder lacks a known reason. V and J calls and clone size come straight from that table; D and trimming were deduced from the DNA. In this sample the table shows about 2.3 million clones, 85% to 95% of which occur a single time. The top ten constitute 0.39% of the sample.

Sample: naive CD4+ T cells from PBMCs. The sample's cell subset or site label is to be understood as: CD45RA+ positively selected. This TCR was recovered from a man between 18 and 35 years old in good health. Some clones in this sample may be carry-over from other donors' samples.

For the CDR3, the sequence is CASSGGLAGGNEQFF. The sequenced DNA is TGTGCCAGCAGTGGGGGACTAGCGGGAGGCAATGAGCAGTTCTTC. Here the chain combines TRBV28 and TRBJ2-1, and 15 bases in between align with TRBD2. The CDR3 spans 15 residues, from the cysteine through the phenylalanine. Left in the record is the CDR3 DNA by itself, 45 bases read in frame from the first base. CDR1 MDHEN and CDR2 SYDVKM are derived from the germline V gene. Clipping removes 5 bases from V and 6 bases from J, with 2 as the unmatched junction base count.